This entry lists 30 T cell receptor beta chains sequenced from one sample in a study of graft-versus-host responses after intestinal transplantation. TCRdb's table, derived via immunoSEQ multiplex PCR, lists solely in-frame clones and lacks some. The table has tens of thousands of clones, about 89% seen once. Their target antigens are unknown. Specimen: unstimulated CD8+ T cells sorted from spleen or lymph node cells, collected before intestinal transplant. These receptors all stem from a human donor who received an intestinal transplant.

The V and J genes are TRBV5-4 and TRBJ2-1; D may be TRBD2 (5 bases). The CDR3 covers 15 residues. V lost 4 bases and J lost 4, with 15 bases in between. In germline, CDR1 is SGHNT, CDR2 YYREEE (reference sequence). The CDR3 DNA follows: TGTGCCAGCAGCCCGACGGACTTGTCTTACAATGAGCAGTTCTTC. Translated: CASSPTDLSYNEQFF. Combining the CDR3 with reference TRBV5-4 and TRBJ2-1 gives the whole variable domain ETGVTQSPTHLIKTRGQQVTLRCSSQSGHNTVSWYQQALGQGPQFIFQYYREEENGRGNFPPRFSGLQFPNYSSELNVNALELDDSALYLCASSPTDLSYNEQFFGPGTRLTVL.

The chain couples TRBV11-3 to TRBJ1-1; D gene unclear. This CDR3 region has 13 residues. The germline V gene encodes CDR1 SGHNT and CDR2 YENEEA. V gave up 2 bases and J gave up 2 bases, with 6 bases separating them. The CDR3, as DNA: TGTGCCAGCAGCTTATGGGATAACACTGAAGCTTTCTTT. Amino acids: CASSLWDNTEAFF. Together with reference TRBV11-3 and TRBJ1-1, the CDR3 gives the full variable domain: EAGVVQSPRYKIIEKKQPVAFWCNPISGHNTLYWYLQNLGQGPELLIRYENEEAVDDSQLPKDRFSAERLKGVDSTLKIQPAELGDSAVYLCASSLWDNTEAFFGQGTRLTVV.

The rearrangement uses TRBV6-5 and TRBJ2-5; D might be TRBD1 (6 bases). Germline CDR1 MNHEY, CDR2 SVGAGI. Trimming removed 5 bases from V and 3 bases from J, with 13 bases in between. The CDR3 length is 14 residues. In DNA form, the CDR3 reads TGTGCCAGCAGTCAATATTCAGGGGAAGAGACCCAGTACTTC. Encoded protein: CASSQYSGEETQYF.

CDR3 nucleotide sequence: TGTGCCAGCAGTGACTTGGGAGGTGGCTACACCTTC. It specifies CASSDLGGGYTF. The gene calls are TRBV6-4 and TRBJ1-2; D is undetermined. The germline CDR1 and CDR2 sequences are MRHNA and SNTAGT. This CDR3 is built from 12 residues. Trimming took 1 base from V and 7 from J, leaving 7 bases between them.

Here the CDR3 reads CASRTDTQYF. Here the CDR3 DNA reads TGTGCCAGCCGGACAGATACGCAGTATTTT. This rearrangement joins TRBV2 to TRBJ2-3; D is undetermined. CDR1 is SNHLY, CDR2 FYNNEI, per germline. This CDR3 is built from 10 residues. V lost 8 bases and J lost 3, with 3 bases in between. The full variable domain, rest sourced from reference TRBV2 and TRBJ2-3, is EPEVTQTPSHQVTQMGQEVILRCVPISNHLYFYWYRQILGQKVEFLVSFYNNEISEKSEIFDDQFSVERPDGSNFTLKIRSTKLEDSAMYFCASRTDTQYFGPGTRLTVL.

The chain is built from TRBV7-3 and TRBJ2-3; 9 bases fit TRBD1. The CDR3 loop spans 13 amino acids. Losses at the gene ends were 5 bases for V and 5 bases for J; bases not matched to a gene: 2. The germline V gene encodes CDR1 SGHTA and CDR2 FQGTGA. CDR3 sequence (DNA): TGTGCCAGCAGCCGGACAGGGGAAGATACGCAGTATTTT. It codes for CASSRTGEDTQYF. Variable domain in full (rest from reference TRBV7-3 and TRBJ2-3): GAGVSQTPSNKVTEKGKYVELRCDPISGHTALYWYRQSLGQGPEFLIYFQGTGAADDSGLPNDRFFAVRPEGSVSTLKIQRTERGDSAVYLCASSRTGEDTQYFGPGTRLTVL.

V gene TRBV7-7 combines with J gene TRBJ2-3; a possible D gene is TRBD2 (5 bases). The V end was cut by 0 bases, the J end by 2 bases, with 9 bases between. The CDR3 has 15 residues. CDR1 SSHAT and CDR2 FNYEAQ come from the germline V gene (reference sequence). CDR3: CASSLAAGLTDTQYF. In DNA, the CDR3 is TGTGCCAGCAGCTTAGCGGCCGGACTCACAGATACGCAGTATTTT.

This rearrangement joins TRBV6-5 to TRBJ2-1; D is unclear. V lost 3 bases, J lost 8 bases, and 11 bases lay in between. There are 13 residues in the CDR3. The germline gives CDR1 MNHEY, CDR2 SVGAGI. For the CDR3, the DNA is TGTGCCAGCAGTTATCGTCTAGGCGATGAGCAGTTCTTC. Residues: CASSYRLGDEQFF.

The J gene is TRBJ2-3, the V gene TRBV27; 10 nucleotides agree with TRBD2. This CDR3 is 19 amino acids long. The junction had 14 bases not matched to a gene; V was cut back by 5 bases and J by 0 bases. Germline CDR1 reads MNHEY; CDR2 reads SMNVEV (reference sequence). The chain's CDR3 is CASSGEFWVAGGSTDTQYF. CDR3 DNA: TGTGCCAGCAGTGGGGAATTCTGGGTAGCGGGGGGTAGCACAGATACGCAGTATTTT.

V is TRBV13 and J is TRBJ2-7, with 7 bases identical to TRBD2. Losses at the gene ends were 5 bases for V and 3 bases for J; bases not matched to a gene: 7. CDR1 and CDR2 (germline): PRHDT, FYEKMQ (reference sequence). This CDR3 has 14 amino acids. CDR3 nucleotide sequence: TGTGCCAGCAGCCAATGGACTAGTCGCTACGAGCAGTACTTC. Translation gives CASSQWTSRYEQYF.

This chain connects TRBV10-2 to TRBJ2-1, with D uncertain. The V gene's germline CDR1 is WSHSY and CDR2 SAAADI. Trimming removed 0 bases at V and 7 bases at J, with 13 bases between. The CDR3 covers 15 residues. DNA of the CDR3: TGCGCCAGCAGTGAGTCAGGCAGTTTGGGGAATGAGCAGTTCTTC. As protein: CASSESGSLGNEQFF.

The V gene is TRBV7-6, the J gene TRBJ1-1; possibly TRBD1 for D (5 bases). Germline CDR1 is SGHVS and CDR2 is FNYEAQ. CDR3 size: 17 residues. V was pared by 5 bases and J by 0 bases, with 19 bases between. CDR3 in amino acids: CASSTRPLDSLNTEAFF. The CDR3 DNA sequence: TGTGCCAGCAGCACCAGACCGCTCGACAGCTTGAACACTGAAGCTTTCTTT.

The CDR3 spells CASSGSSGRETQYF. The CDR3 bases are TGTGCCAGCAGCGGTTCTAGCGGGAGAGAGACCCAGTACTTC. The chain uses TRBV9 and TRBJ2-5; 10 bases map to TRBD2. The CDR3 runs to 14 residues. Germline values: CDR1 SGDLS, CDR2 YYNGEE. V shed 3 bases and J 4 bases; nucleotides not matched to a gene: 3.

CDR3 sequence reads: CAIGTSDYNEQFF. The DNA for the CDR3 is TGCGCCATCGGGACTAGCGACTACAATGAGCAGTTCTTC. The chain employs TRBV4-1 and TRBJ2-1, with 10 nucleotides matching TRBD2. From germline, CDR1 is MGHRA and CDR2 YSYEKL. With 10 bases clipped from V and 3 bases from J, the junction kept 3 bases outside the gene matches. The CDR3 sequence is 13 residues long.

The chain couples TRBV7-6 to TRBJ2-1; TRBD2 agrees at 14 bases. Germline V gene data show CDR1 as SGHVS and CDR2 as FNYEAQ. Trimming cost V 3 bases and J 7 bases; bases outside gene matches: 5. This CDR3 region has 16 residues. The DNA of the CDR3 is TGTGCCAGCAGCTTCCTGACTAGCGGGAGGGCGAATGAGCAGTTCTTC. It translates to CASSFLTSGRANEQFF.

This rearrangement joins TRBV29-1 to TRBJ1-3; a possible D gene is TRBD1 (6 bases). CDR3 length: 17 amino acids. Germline CDR1 reads SQVTM; CDR2 reads ANQGSEA. V was shortened by 4 bases and J by 4 bases, with 23 bases between the two germline ends. The CDR3 region has the DNA TGCAGCGTTGGGGGGGGCAGGGTAATGTTGCGCGGAAACACCATATATTTT. Translated, it gives CSVGGGRVMLRGNTIYF.

This rearrangement joins TRBV18 to TRBJ2-1; 11 bases line up with TRBD2. Germline assignment: CDR1 KGHSH and CDR2 LQKENI. This CDR3 comprises 21 residues. Trimming took 3 bases from V and 4 from J; bases not matched to a gene: 20. CDR3 region: CASSPIGGGLAGELRYNEQFF. In DNA, the CDR3 is TGTGCCAGCTCACCTATAGGGGGCGGACTAGCGGGCGAACTCAGGTACAATGAGCAGTTCTTC.

The chain employs TRBV6-1 and TRBJ2-7; 10 positions agree with TRBD2. Germline trimming cut 11 bases from V and 1 base from J; bases unmatched to any gene: 11. The CDR3 is 15 residues long. Germline CDR1 MNHNS, CDR2 SASEGT. CDR3 protein: CAVRWQRGGSYEQYF. CDR3 in DNA: TGTGCCGTAAGGTGGCAGCGGGGGGGTTCCTACGAGCAGTACTTC.

The CDR3 spells CASSSYGGAYEQYF. The CDR3 DNA reads TGTGCCAGCAGCAGTTATGGGGGAGCCTACGAGCAGTACTTC. The chain has TRBV7-6 and TRBJ2-7; D is tentatively TRBD1 or TRBD2 (5 bases each). Germline V gives CDR1 SGHVS, CDR2 FNYEAQ. CDR3 size: 14 residues. V gave up 5 bases and J gave up 2 bases, with 13 bases separating them.

The chain recombines TRBV4-1 with TRBJ2-1, with 14 bases identical to TRBD2. V was pared by 4 bases and J by 8 bases, with 10 bases of the junction left unmatched. Germline V gives CDR1 MGHRA, CDR2 YSYEKL. This CDR3 is built from 17 residues. The CDR3 is CASSPNPGLAGVDEQFF. In DNA form, the CDR3 reads TGCGCCAGCAGCCCTAACCCGGGACTAGCGGGGGTAGATGAGCAGTTCTTC.

In its sample, this clone was seen a few times. The rearrangement uses TRBV5-6 and TRBJ1-2; weak D call: TRBD1 (6 bases). V was trimmed by 0 bases and J by 2 bases, leaving 8 bases between them. Germline CDR1 is SGHDT and CDR2 is YYEEEE. The CDR3 totals 14 residues. In nucleotides, the CDR3 is TGTGCCAGCAGCTTGGATGGGACAAACTATGGCTACACCTTC. It is translated as CASSLDGTNYGYTF.

This sequence joins TRBV4-1 and TRBJ2-7, with TRBD2 identical over 10 bases. J lost 3 bases, V lost 0 bases, and 5 bases had no gene match. The CDR3 covers 16 residues. Germline lookup yields CDR1 MGHRA and CDR2 YSYEKL. CDR3 sequence: CASSQELGLAIYEQYF. CDR3 bases: TGCGCCAGCAGCCAAGAACTGGGACTAGCGATCTACGAGCAGTACTTC.

V is TRBV5-1 and J is TRBJ2-2; the match to TRBD2 covers 8 bases. The CDR3 length is 16 residues. CDR1 is SGHRS, CDR2 YFSETQ, per germline. V dropped 6 bases and J dropped 5; count of bases not matched to a gene: 12. CDR3 amino acids: CASTRTPGGGTGELFF. The CDR3 DNA follows: TGCGCCAGCACCCGGACTCCGGGAGGGGGAACCGGGGAGCTGTTTTTT.

The chain joins TRBV30 to TRBJ1-1; tentatively, D is TRBD1 (5 bases). Germline CDR1 GTSNPN, CDR2 SVGIG (reference sequence). V was shortened by 7 bases and J by 3 bases, with 12 bases between the two germline ends. The CDR3 totals 12 residues. The CDR3 sequence: CASPGPHTEAFF. CDR3 nucleotides: TGTGCCTCTCCGGGACCGCACACTGAAGCTTTCTTT.

The chain couples TRBV6-5 to TRBJ2-7; perhaps D is TRBD1 or TRBD2 (6 bases each). The V and J ends lost 4 bases and 6 bases respectively, with 13 bases between them. Germline V CDR1 and CDR2: MNHEY, SVGAGI. This CDR3 comprises 13 residues. CDR3 coding DNA: TGTGCCAGCAGTTTGACGGGGGCAAGCGAGCAGTACTTC. The encoded protein is CASSLTGASEQYF.

The genes are TRBV2 and TRBJ2-7; a possible D gene is TRBD2 (6 bases). Trimming cost V 0 bases and J 3 bases, with 15 bases left between them. From germline, CDR1 is SNHLY and CDR2 FYNNEI. The CDR3 is made up of 16 amino acids. The CDR3: CASSEALVGSGYEQYF. The CDR3 nucleotides are TGTGCCAGCAGTGAAGCGCTTGTCGGGAGCGGCTACGAGCAGTACTTC.

The chain couples TRBV28 to TRBJ1-4; D is undetermined. V was cut by 3 bases and J by 2 bases, with 7 bases left in between. The CDR3 sequence is 14 residues long. CDR1 is MDHEN and CDR2 is SYDVKM in the germline V gene. DNA for the CDR3: TGTGCCAGCAGTTTCATGGGCACTAATGAAAAACTGTTTTTT. Translation: CASSFMGTNEKLFF.

The chain has TRBV5-1 and TRBJ2-7, with D unclear. Germline CDR1 is SGHRS and CDR2 is YFSETQ. V dropped 0 bases and J dropped 7 bases, with 17 bases sitting between them. This CDR3 is 15 amino acids long. The CDR3 nucleotides are TGCGCCAGCAGCTTGGTGTGGTCCCGGGTTGGGGAGCAGTACTTC. This codes for CASSLVWSRVGEQYF. Combining the CDR3 with reference TRBV5-1 and TRBJ2-7 gives the whole variable domain KAGVTQTPRYLIKTRGQQVTLSCSPISGHRSVSWYQQTPGQGLQFLFEYFSETQRNKGNFPGRFSGRQFSNSRSEMNVSTLELGDSALYLCASSLVWSRVGEQYFGPGTRLTVT.

The chain links TRBV7-6 to TRBJ2-7; TRBD2 aligns across 14 bases. The ends lost 1 base at V and 3 bases at J; junction bases unmatched: 5. This CDR3 contains 17 residues. Germline V gene data show CDR1 as SGHVS and CDR2 as FNYEAQ. The CDR3 region has the DNA TGTGCCAGCAGCTTAGGGGGGGGACTAGCGGGAGTCTACGAGCAGTACTTC. The encoded protein is CASSLGGGLAGVYEQYF. The variable domain in full, with the rest retrieved from reference TRBV7-6 and TRBJ2-7, is GAGVSQSPRYKVTKRGQDVALRCDPISGHVSLYWYRQALGQGPEFLTYFNYEAQQDKSGLPNDRFSAERPEGSISTLTIQRTEQRDSAMYRCASSLGGGLAGVYEQYFGPGTRLTVT.

This clone was seen just once. The J gene is TRBJ2-7, the V gene TRBV29-1; TRBD2 agrees at 14 bases. Germline assignment: CDR1 SQVTM and CDR2 ANQGSEA. V gave up 4 bases and J gave up 3 bases; unmatched junction bases: 14. The CDR3 covers 18 residues. In DNA, the CDR3 is TGCAGCGTTGTCAGTTGCGGACTAGCGGGAGGATCAGGCTACGAGCAGTACTTC. This translates into CSVVSCGLAGGSGYEQYF.